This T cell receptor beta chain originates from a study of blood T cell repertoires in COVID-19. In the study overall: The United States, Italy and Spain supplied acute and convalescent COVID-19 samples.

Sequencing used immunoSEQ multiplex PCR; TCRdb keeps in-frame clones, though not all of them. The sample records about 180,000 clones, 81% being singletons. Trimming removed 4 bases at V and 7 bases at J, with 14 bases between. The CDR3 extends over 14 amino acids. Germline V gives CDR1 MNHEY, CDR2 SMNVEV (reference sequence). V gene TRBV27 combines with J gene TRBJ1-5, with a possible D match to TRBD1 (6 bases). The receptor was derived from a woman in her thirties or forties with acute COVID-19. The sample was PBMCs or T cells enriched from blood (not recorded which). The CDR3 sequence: CASSSTGEYQPQHF. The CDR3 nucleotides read TGTGCCAGCAGTTCGACAGGTGAATACCAGCCCCAGCATTTT.